This T cell receptor beta chain is drawn from a study of a mutant IDH1 vaccine in newly diagnosed glioma. This CDR3 contains 14 residues. Germline V gene sequence: CDR1 KGHSH, CDR2 LQKENI. V lost 2 bases, J lost 1 base, and 3 bases lay in between. TCRdb's copy holds only in-frame clones and misses some; the assay was immunoSEQ multiplex PCR. The table records 25,000 to 40,000 clones, 75% to 85% of them present only once. Time point given: week 11, during vaccination. Every single dose of the vaccine, 300 ug of mutant IDH1 20-mer peptide, came with topical imiquimod. About this clone itself: Its antigen is currently unknown.

The genes are TRBV18 and TRBJ2-6; D is unclear. Sample: PBMCs, taken from a glioma patient whose treatment included an IDH1 peptide vaccine. The TCR originated in a man aged 25-45 years with glioma. The CDR3 protein is CASSPGSGANVLTF. CDR3 DNA sequence: TGTGCCAGCTCACCAGGATCTGGGGCCAACGTCCTGACTTTC.